The 20 T cell receptor beta chains given below trace back to one sample, sequenced in a study of T-cell memory formation after mild COVID-19. TCRdb recomputed calls from the 5' RACE reads with MiXCR, one row per CDR3 protein. The top ten hold 22% of the sample, which has hundreds of thousands of distinct CDR3 sequences, about 13% seen once. Sequencing was carried out using PBMCs or a T cell subset sorted from them (not recorded which). All receptors come from a man between 18 and 35 years old who had mild COVID-19 (a few samples of this study predate the infection). Cell type and time point are not known.

This clonotype was detected only a few times. The chain is built from TRBV18 and TRBJ2-3, with TRBD2 matching over 8 bases. V was clipped by 3 bases and J by 0 bases; unmatched bases: 8. Per germline, CDR1 KGHSH and CDR2 LQKENI. The CDR3 has 17 amino acids. The CDR3 bases are TGTGCCAGCTCACCGAACGTGGCGGGGGGTAGCACAGATACGCAGTATTTT. Translated: CASSPNVAGGSTDTQYF.

The CDR3 DNA reads as TGTGCCAGCAGGCAAGCGGGGGTCACAGATACGCAGTATTTT. Translation: CASRQAGVTDTQYF. The V call is TRBV2, the J call TRBJ2-3; 8 bases are a match to TRBD2. Germline V lookup: CDR1 SNHLY, CDR2 FYNNEI. The CDR3 runs to 14 residues. V gave up 6 bases and J gave up 2 bases; unmatched junction bases: 4.

The gene calls are TRBV4-3 and TRBJ1-3, with no clear D. The CDR3 totals 16 residues. Between the trimmed V and J ends, which lost 1 base and 0 bases, there was a span of 10 bases. Germline V gene data show CDR1 as LGHNA and CDR2 as YSLEER. This CDR3 reads CASSQGNSNSGNTIYF. The CDR3 nucleotides read TGCGCCAGCAGCCAAGGCAACAGTAACTCTGGAAACACCATATATTTT.

The rearrangement links TRBV12-3 or TRBV12-4 to TRBJ2-3; TRBD2 matches at 9 bases. The ends lost 7 bases at V and 2 bases at J; junction bases unmatched: 7. This CDR3 has 15 amino acids. The CDR3: CASKAGTSPTDTQYF. In DNA form, the CDR3 reads TGTGCCAGCAAAGCCGGGACTAGCCCCACAGATACGCAGTATTTT.

This chain links TRBV7-9 with TRBJ1-2; D call uncertain. CDR1 is SEHNR and CDR2 is FQNEAQ in the germline V gene (reference sequence). This CDR3 has 14 residues. V lost 5 bases, J lost 5 bases, and 15 bases lay in between. CDR3 sequence reads: CASSQAGKEYGYTF. In DNA, the CDR3 is TGTGCCAGCAGCCAGGCAGGAAAAGAATATGGCTACACCTTC.

CDR3 residues: CASNRTGHSYEQYV. CDR3 nucleotide sequence: TGCGCCAGCAATCGGACAGGACACTCCTACGAGCAGTACGTC. The chain carries TRBV5-1 and TRBJ2-7; 7 nucleotides match TRBD1. V was clipped by 6 bases and J by 0 bases; unmatched bases: 6. Germline CDR1 SGHRS, CDR2 YFSETQ. CDR3 length: 14 amino acids.

This clonotype has more than one count but fewer than ten. This rearrangement joins TRBV7-9 to TRBJ1-2; D gene uncertain. The ends were cut back, 2 bases at V and 7 bases at J, with 8 bases in the middle. The CDR3 is 12 amino acids. Per the germline V gene, CDR1 is SEHNR and CDR2 is FQNEAQ (reference sequence). The CDR3 coding sequence is TGTGCCAGCAGCTTATCTGGGGTTGGCTACACCTTC. It specifies CASSLSGVGYTF. The full variable domain, with the rest looked up from reference TRBV7-9 and TRBJ1-2, is DTGVSQNPRHKITKRGQNVTFRCDPISEHNRLYWYRQTLGQGPEFLTYFQNEAQLEKSRLLSDRFSAERPKGSFSTLEIQRTEQGDSAMYLCASSLSGVGYTFGSGTRLTVV.

This clonotype has a count of ten or more. The rearrangement uses TRBV25-1 and TRBJ1-1, with 10 bases matching TRBD1. Germline V gives CDR1 MGHDK, CDR2 SYGVNS. The CDR3 loop spans 15 amino acids. V lost 4 bases and J lost 4; bases outside the gene matches: 6. The DNA of the CDR3 is TGTGCCAGCAGTGGACAGGGGGCTTGGGGCACTGAAGCTTTCTTT. It is translated as CASSGQGAWGTEAFF.

The chain joins TRBV5-1 to TRBJ2-7; D possibly corresponds to TRBD1 (5 bases). Germline CDR1 SGHRS, CDR2 YFSETQ. The CDR3 is 14 amino acids. The ends were cut back, 0 bases at V and 1 base at J, with 8 bases in the middle. CDR3 DNA: TGCGCCAGCAGCTTGGGTAGGGGTTCCTACGAGCAGTACTTC. It is translated as CASSLGRGSYEQYF.

In this sample, this clonotype turned up a few times. The chain has TRBV30 and TRBJ1-1; TRBD1 is a possible D gene (5 bases). The V gene's germline CDR1 is GTSNPN and CDR2 SVGIG (reference sequence). The CDR3 consists of 15 residues. V shed 5 bases and J shed 5 bases, with 21 bases lying between them. DNA of the CDR3: TGTGCCTGGGGACGGGTGGGGGAAGGAAAGACTGAAGCTTTCTTT. Encoded protein: CAWGRVGEGKTEAFF.

This clonotype appeared a few times. The chain employs TRBV5-1 and TRBJ1-2; no clear D. The CDR3 length is 15 residues. Germline V lookup: CDR1 SGHRS, CDR2 YFSETQ. V was shortened by 0 bases and J by 2 bases, with 11 bases between the two germline ends. CDR3 in DNA: TGCGCCAGCAGCTTGGACAGCCCGGCGAACTATGGCTACACCTTC. Encoded protein: CASSLDSPANYGYTF.

This clonotype was counted a few times. The CDR3 loop is CASSTRNQETQYF. The CDR3 DNA reads TGTGCCAGCAGCACTAGAAATCAAGAGACCCAGTACTTC. V is TRBV9 and J is TRBJ2-5; perhaps TRBD2 as D (5 bases). The CDR3 length is 13 residues. The V end was cut by 4 bases, the J end by 2 bases, with 9 bases between. Germline V gene data show CDR1 as SGDLS and CDR2 as YYNGEE.

The chain is built from TRBV29-1 and TRBJ1-3; TRBD1 is a possible D gene (6 bases). Germline-derived CDR1 and CDR2 are SQVTM and ANQGSEA. The CDR3 has 13 amino acids. The ends were cut back, 7 bases at V and 3 bases at J, with 13 bases in the middle. The CDR3 DNA is TGCAGCGCCGAAGGGGGGAATGGAAACACCATATATTTT. Encoded protein: CSAEGGNGNTIYF.

The table lists this clonotype with a few counts. J is TRBJ2-1 and V is TRBV5-1; D not resolved. Germline CDR1 is SGHRS and CDR2 is YFSETQ. This CDR3 has 11 residues. V lost 6 bases to trimming and J lost 6 bases, with 7 bases between them. CDR3 sequence reads: CASKSGNEQFF. The DNA for the CDR3 is TGCGCCAGCAAGTCAGGCAATGAGCAGTTCTTC.

This clonotype came up a few times. The CDR3 nucleotides read TGTGCCAGCAGCTCAGCTAGCGGGGGGTCCACCGGGGAGCTGTTTTTT. Translation gives CASSSASGGSTGELFF. This chain connects TRBV7-3 to TRBJ2-2; 11 positions match TRBD2. The CDR3 totals 16 residues. Looked up from germline, CDR1 is SGHTA and CDR2 is FQGTGA. With V trimmed by 4 bases and J by 4 bases, 5 bases remained unmatched.

The chain combines TRBV12-3 or TRBV12-4 with TRBJ2-3, with TRBD1 as a possible D gene (5 bases). With 3 bases removed from V and 5 bases from J, the gap between germline ends came to 15 bases. The CDR3 loop spans 15 amino acids. The CDR3 loop is CASSFGDIGEDTQYF. For the CDR3, the DNA is TGTGCCAGCAGTTTTGGGGATATAGGGGAAGATACGCAGTATTTT.

This chain joins TRBV29-1 and TRBJ1-5; 9 positions match TRBD1. Trimming removed 6 bases from V and 4 bases from J; junction bases left unmatched: 10. Germline V lookup: CDR1 SQVTM, CDR2 ANQGSEA. The CDR3 covers 15 residues. CDR3 loop: CSVAYGTGPNQPQHF. The CDR3, as DNA: TGCAGCGTGGCATACGGGACAGGGCCAAATCAGCCCCAGCATTTT. The entire variable domain, with the rest obtained from reference TRBV29-1 and TRBJ1-5, is as follows: SAVISQKPSRDICQRGTSLTIQCQVDSQVTMMFWYRQQPGQSLTLIATANQGSEATYESGFVIDKFPISRPNLTFSTLTVSNMSPEDSSIYLCSVAYGTGPNQPQHFGDGTRLSIL.

V and J are TRBV7-3 and TRBJ2-1, with a weak D call TRBD2 (5 bases). The V and J ends lost 7 bases and 4 bases respectively, with 14 bases between them. This CDR3 has 14 residues. The V gene's germline CDR1 is SGHTA and CDR2 FQGTGA. CDR3 sequence reads: CASTPGSGYNEQFF. CDR3 nucleotides: TGTGCCAGCACCCCGGGGAGCGGTTACAATGAGCAGTTCTTC.

The chain is built from TRBV18 and TRBJ1-2; D is unresolved. Trimming took off 1 base at V and 4 bases at J, with 10 bases between the two ends. Germline V gene sequence: CDR1 KGHSH, CDR2 LQKENI. The CDR3 extends over 14 amino acids. CDR3 protein: CASSPRAGAYGYTF. CDR3 DNA: TGTGCCAGCTCACCACGGGCAGGCGCCTATGGCTACACCTTC.

The chain couples TRBV5-1 to TRBJ2-7; D assignment may be TRBD1 or TRBD2 (6 bases each). The CDR3 has 14 residues. Trimming took off 1 base at V and 2 bases at J, with 10 bases between the two ends. Germline V gene lookup returns CDR1 SGHRS and CDR2 YFSETQ. CDR3 region: CASSLRGDAYEQYV. Written as DNA, the CDR3 is TGCGCCAGCAGCTTGAGGGGGGACGCCTACGAGCAGTACGTC.